One sample yielded the 32 T cell receptor beta chains listed below, sequenced in a study of T-cell reconstitution after alpha-beta-depleted transplantation in children. Preparation of the TCRbeta library used unique molecular identifiers. TCRdb independently ran MiXCR on the PCR reads; one entry per CDR3 protein. The sample yields about 200,000 distinct CDR3 sequences, under 8.5% seen once. Sequenced here: PBMCs, sampled before TCRalphabeta/CD19-depleted stem cell transplant. The receptors derive from a boy aged 2 to 9 with acute lymphoblastic leukemia, due to receive a stem cell transplant.

J is TRBJ2-3 and V is TRBV7-2; 8 bases align to TRBD2. V gave up 3 bases and J gave up 3 bases; unmatched junction bases: 8. The CDR3 length is 16 residues. Germline CDR1 is SGHTA and CDR2 is FQGNSA. The CDR3 DNA reads TGTGCCAGCAGCTTTTCACCCCGACTAGCGACAGATACGCAGTATTTT. This translates into CASSFSPRLATDTQYF.

The gene calls are TRBV7-2 and TRBJ1-3; D is unclear. Trimming left V 8 bases short and J 5 bases short, with 13 bases between. Per the germline V gene, CDR1 is SGHTA and CDR2 is FQGNSA. The CDR3 totals 13 residues. The CDR3 DNA reads as TGTGCCAGCGGAGGAAACGGGCGAAACACCATATATTTT. It is translated as CASGGNGRNTIYF. Variable domain in full (rest from reference TRBV7-2 and TRBJ1-3): GAGVSQSPSNKVTEKGKDVELRCDPISGHTALYWYRQSLGQGLEFLIYFQGNSAPDKSGLPSDRFSAERTGGSVSTLTIQRTQQEDSAVYLCASGGNGRNTIYFGEGSWLTVV.

The gene calls are TRBV5-1 and TRBJ1-4, with D possibly TRBD1 on 6 matching bases. Germline values: CDR1 SGHRS, CDR2 YFSETQ. This CDR3 has 16 residues. V gave up 4 bases and J gave up 6 bases, with 19 bases separating them. The CDR3 DNA reads as TGCGCCAGCAGCCCCCCGGGGGGGGCGGAGGATGAAAAACTGTTTTTT. It is translated as CASSPPGGAEDEKLFF.

The rearrangement joins TRBV3-1 to TRBJ2-5, with D perhaps TRBD2 (6 bases). From germline, CDR1 is LGHDT and CDR2 YNNKEL (reference sequence). The CDR3 sequence is 17 residues long. Trimming cost V 0 bases and J 4 bases, with 18 bases left between them. The DNA for the CDR3 is TGTGCCAGCAGCCAAGAATCGATGGGGAGGCTCGGAGAGACCCAGTACTTC. It yields the protein CASSQESMGRLGETQYF.

This clonotype was detected many times. The chain recombines TRBV29-1 with TRBJ2-1; TRBD2 might be the D (6 bases). From germline, CDR1 is SQVTM and CDR2 ANQGSEA. V was clipped by 0 bases and J by 1 base, with 13 bases between them. This CDR3 comprises 16 residues. Here the CDR3 reads CSVEDLPRESYNEQFF. In nucleotides, the CDR3 is TGCAGCGTTGAAGATCTTCCGCGGGAATCCTACAATGAGCAGTTCTTC.

The chain carries TRBV18 and TRBJ1-5; D ambiguous. From germline, CDR1 is KGHSH and CDR2 LQKENI. The CDR3 covers 14 residues. V shed 2 bases and J shed 3 bases, with 8 bases lying between them. The DNA for the CDR3 is TGTGCCAGCTCACCAGAAATCCCCAATCAGCCCCAGCATTTT. Translated: CASSPEIPNQPQHF.

The chain combines TRBV29-1 with TRBJ1-1; D gene ambiguous. With 4 bases removed from V and 5 bases from J, the gap between germline ends came to 11 bases. Germline lookup yields CDR1 SQVTM and CDR2 ANQGSEA. The CDR3 totals 12 residues. The CDR3 DNA sequence: TGCAGCGTTGTTTCGGTGGGGACTGAAGCTTTCTTT. Protein sequence: CSVVSVGTEAFF.

The table lists this clonotype with many counts. The chain has TRBV9 and TRBJ2-3; 7 bases map to TRBD2. V trimming: 0 bases; J trimming: 5 bases; junction bases outside the gene matches: 6. Per the germline V gene, CDR1 is SGDLS and CDR2 is YYNGEE. The CDR3 is 15 residues long. The CDR3 DNA follows: TGTGCCAGCAGCGTAGCTCAACGCGGGAGAGATACGCAGTATTTT. Protein: CASSVAQRGRDTQYF.

A few counts support this clonotype. The chain is built from TRBV4-3 and TRBJ1-6; 7 positions match TRBD1. V shed 0 bases and J 6 bases; nucleotides not matched to a gene: 5. Germline V gene lookup returns CDR1 LGHNA and CDR2 YSLEER. This CDR3 region has 16 residues. CDR3 region: CASSQDRTGFNSPLHF. The CDR3 nucleotides read TGCGCCAGCAGCCAAGACCGGACAGGATTTAATTCACCCCTCCACTTT.

This clonotype came up many times. This chain connects TRBV5-1 to TRBJ2-7; D is perhaps TRBD2 (5 bases). The CDR3 runs to 15 residues. CDR1 and CDR2 from the germline V gene are SGHRS and YFSETQ. Trimming shortened V by 3 bases and J by 2 bases, and 15 bases separated the two germline ends. CDR3 loop: CASSWTSEGTYEQYF. The CDR3 DNA reads TGCGCCAGCAGCTGGACCTCCGAGGGAACCTACGAGCAGTACTTC.

This clonotype has only a few counts. The V gene is TRBV6-2 or TRBV6-3, the J gene TRBJ1-5; 11 positions match TRBD1. The trim removed 8 bases at V and 0 bases at J, leaving 3 bases unmatched. CDR3 length: 15 amino acids. Germline V lookup: CDR1 MNHEY, CDR2 SVGEGT. The CDR3 DNA follows: TGTGCCAGCGTCGGGACAGGGGGTAGCAATCAGCCCCAGCATTTT. Translation gives CASVGTGGSNQPQHF.

The chain is built from TRBV11-2 and TRBJ2-2, with TRBD1 matching 7 bases. Trimming at V came to 4 bases and at J to 2 bases, leaving 4 bases not matched to a gene. The CDR3 is made up of 15 amino acids. From germline, CDR1 is SGHAT and CDR2 FQNNGV. The CDR3 DNA reads as TGTGCCAGCAGCTCTAACAGGGGTAACACCGGGGAGCTGTTTTTT. Its translation is CASSSNRGNTGELFF.

J is TRBJ2-7 and V is TRBV10-1; 7 positions agree with TRBD1. CDR1 is WNHNN and CDR2 is SYGVQD in the germline V gene (reference sequence). The V segment lost 10 bases and the J segment 5 bases; nucleotides outside the gene matches: 11. The CDR3 consists of 13 residues. CDR3: CATHSTGRNEQYF. CDR3 bases: TGCGCCACCCACTCGACAGGGCGAAACGAGCAGTACTTC.

About this clonotype itself: A read error may produce the germline difference seen at one junction end. This chain links TRBV3-1 with TRBJ2-4, with 16 bases matching TRBD2. The V gene's germline CDR1 is LGHDT and CDR2 YNNKEL (reference sequence). This CDR3 comprises 19 residues. As DNA, the CDR3 is TGTACCAGCAGTGACGGGACTAGCGGGGGGGCTTTTGCCAAAAACATTCAGTACTTC. Protein product: CTSSDGTSGGAFAKNIQYF.

There are many counts of this clonotype. V is TRBV5-1 and J is TRBJ1-1; D is uncertain. Germline CDR1 and CDR2: SGHRS and YFSETQ. The V gene lost 5 bases and the J gene lost 1 base, with 9 bases spanning the gap. The CDR3 consists of 13 residues. As DNA, the CDR3 is TGCGCCAGCAGAACTGACCAGAACACTGAAGCTTTCTTT. Residues: CASRTDQNTEAFF. Supplemented by reference TRBV5-1 and TRBJ1-1, the full variable domain reads KAGVTQTPRYLIKTRGQQVTLSCSPISGHRSVSWYQQTPGQGLQFLFEYFSETQRNKGNFPGRFSGRQFSNSRSEMNVSTLELGDSALYLCASRTDQNTEAFFGQGTRLTVV.

The chain employs TRBV7-2 and TRBJ2-3, with 13 bases lining up with TRBD2. V was clipped by 1 base and J by 6 bases; unmatched bases: 4. The CDR3 is 16 residues long. CDR1 and CDR2 (germline): SGHTA, FQGNSA. The CDR3 DNA reads TGTGCCAGCAGCTTAGGGACTAGCGGGGGTTCGGATACGCAGTATTTT. Encoded protein: CASSLGTSGGSDTQYF. Filled out from reference TRBV7-2 and TRBJ2-3, the complete variable domain reads GAGVSQSPSNKVTEKGKDVELRCDPISGHTALYWYRQSLGQGLEFLIYFQGNSAPDKSGLPSDRFSAERTGGSVSTLTIQRTQQEDSAVYLCASSLGTSGGSDTQYFGPGTRLTVL.

In this sample, this clonotype turned up many times. The chain is built from TRBV12-3 or TRBV12-4 and TRBJ2-7, with 11 bases fitting TRBD2. V shed 4 bases and J 9 bases; nucleotides not matched to a gene: 5. The CDR3 has 13 amino acids. CDR3 amino acids: CASSWTGTSGQYF. The CDR3 DNA follows: TGTGCCAGCAGTTGGACCGGGACTAGCGGGCAGTACTTC.

This clonotype was seen only a few times. CDR3 sequence reads: CSAPSPGLNTEAFF. Written as DNA, the CDR3 is TGCAGTGCTCCCAGCCCAGGCCTGAACACTGAAGCTTTCTTT. V usage is TRBV20-1 and J usage is TRBJ1-1; D uncertain. Germline CDR1 and CDR2: DFQATT and SNEGSKA (reference sequence). Trimming stripped 5 bases from V and 0 bases from J, with 13 bases between. The CDR3 runs to 14 residues.

In its sample, this clonotype was seen many times. This chain uses TRBV7-3 with TRBJ2-1, with 7 bases fitting TRBD2. With V trimmed by 2 bases and J by 8 bases, 9 bases remained unmatched. This CDR3 contains 15 residues. The germline V gene encodes CDR1 SGHTA and CDR2 FQGTGA. CDR3 sequence (DNA): TGTGCCAGCAGCTTATGGGGGACTATGGGCGATGAGCAGTTCTTC. Its translation is CASSLWGTMGDEQFF.

This clonotype has at least ten counts. The chain has TRBV29-1 and TRBJ1-1; D is unclear. Germline loops: CDR1 SQVTM, CDR2 ANQGSEA. Trimming took 2 bases from V and 4 from J, leaving 11 bases between them. This CDR3 region has 13 residues. The CDR3 DNA sequence: TGCAGCGTTGAAAGTGGGGAGCTCACTGAAGCTTTCTTT. Its protein is CSVESGELTEAFF.

This clonotype has ten or more counts. The chain recombines TRBV28 with TRBJ2-1; TRBD2 agrees at 10 bases. The V gene's germline CDR1 is MDHEN and CDR2 SYDVKM. The CDR3 is 17 residues long. The trim removed 6 bases at V and 6 bases at J, leaving 14 bases unmatched. CDR3 nucleotide sequence: TGTGCCAGCAGCCCAATCGGCGGACTAGCGGTGGGCAATGAGCAGTTCTTC. Amino acid sequence: CASSPIGGLAVGNEQFF.

The chain combines TRBV7-2 with TRBJ2-5; TRBD2 is a possible D gene (5 bases). Looked up from germline, CDR1 is SGHTA and CDR2 is FQGNSA. V was shortened by 5 bases and J by 5 bases, with 15 bases between the two germline ends. This CDR3 is 14 amino acids long. The CDR3 loop is CASSRQAGEETQYF. CDR3 nucleotide sequence: TGTGCCAGCAGCCGTCAGGCCGGGGAGGAGACCCAGTACTTC.

This clonotype was counted ten times or more. The V call is TRBV5-1, the J call TRBJ2-3; D may match TRBD1 or TRBD2 (5 bases each). The ends were cut back, 1 base at V and 0 bases at J, with 9 bases in the middle. The CDR3 extends over 15 amino acids. Germline V gene sequence: CDR1 SGHRS, CDR2 YFSETQ. CDR3 coding DNA: TGCGCCAGCAGCTTGTGGGGGAGAAGCACAGATACGCAGTATTTT. Translation: CASSLWGRSTDTQYF.

This clonotype was seen repeatedly, ten times or more. The J gene is TRBJ1-1, the V gene TRBV20-1; a possible D gene is TRBD1 (5 bases). Trimming removed 5 bases at V and 0 bases at J, with 13 bases between. The CDR3 extends over 14 amino acids. Germline V gene data show CDR1 as DFQATT and CDR2 as SNEGSKA (reference sequence). Here the CDR3 reads CSAYGAGLNTEAFF. The CDR3 nucleotides are TGCAGTGCTTATGGGGCCGGACTGAACACTGAAGCTTTCTTT.

This clonotype was detected ten times or more. This chain joins TRBV7-2 and TRBJ1-3; D remains ambiguous. Germline CDR1 SGHTA, CDR2 FQGNSA. Between the trimmed V and J ends, which lost 1 base and 4 bases, there was a span of 5 bases. This CDR3 has 13 residues. The CDR3 here is CASSLGLGNTIYF. In DNA form, the CDR3 reads TGTGCCAGCAGCTTAGGGTTAGGAAACACCATATATTTT.

In its sample, this clonotype was seen many times. This chain links TRBV10-3 with TRBJ2-3, with D possibly being TRBD2 (7 bases). The CDR3 loop spans 15 amino acids. Germline CDR1 ENHRY, CDR2 SYGVKD. The V end lost 7 bases, the J end lost 0 bases, and 14 bases lay between the germline ends. The chain's CDR3 is CAITPGGGSTDTQYF. The DNA for the CDR3 is TGTGCCATCACCCCGGGGGGCGGAAGCACAGATACGCAGTATTTT.

Ten or more counts support this clonotype. The rearrangement links TRBV27 to TRBJ1-2; D unresolved. The V gene lost 6 bases and the J gene lost 1 base, with 6 bases spanning the gap. CDR3 length: 12 amino acids. Per the germline V gene, CDR1 is MNHEY and CDR2 is SMNVEV (reference sequence). The CDR3 region is CASREGNYGYTF. The CDR3 DNA reads as TGTGCCAGCAGAGAGGGTAACTATGGCTACACCTTC.

This clonotype was observed at least ten times. This rearrangement joins TRBV20-1 to TRBJ2-1, with TRBD2 identical over 9 bases. Per germline, CDR1 DFQATT and CDR2 SNEGSKA (reference sequence). CDR3 length: 13 amino acids. The ends lost 5 bases at V and 3 bases at J; junction bases unmatched: 2. CDR3 sequence: CSAELAGYNEQFF. The CDR3 DNA sequence: TGCAGTGCTGAACTAGCGGGCTACAATGAGCAGTTCTTC.

This clonotype was seen ten or more times. The chain combines TRBV5-1 with TRBJ2-1; D call uncertain. Germline V gives CDR1 SGHRS, CDR2 YFSETQ. Trimming removed 0 bases from V and 5 bases from J, with 9 bases in between. The CDR3 sequence is 14 residues long. In nucleotides, the CDR3 is TGCGCCAGCAGCTTGGCCGGTTCTCACAATGAGCAGTTCTTC. Translation: CASSLAGSHNEQFF.

Many counts were recorded for this clonotype. The chain has TRBV2 and TRBJ1-1, with TRBD1 as a possible D gene (5 bases). The germline V gene has CDR1 SNHLY and CDR2 FYNNEI. The CDR3 is 13 amino acids. V lost 3 bases and J lost 4, with 9 bases in between. The CDR3 sequence: CASSDRGITEAFF. CDR3 DNA sequence: TGTGCCAGCAGTGACCGGGGCATCACTGAAGCTTTCTTT. Full variable domain (rest looked up from reference TRBV2 and TRBJ1-1): EPEVTQTPSHQVTQMGQEVILRCVPISNHLYFYWYRQILGQKVEFLVSFYNNEISEKSEIFDDQFSVERPDGSNFTLKIRSTKLEDSAMYFCASSDRGITEAFFGQGTRLTVV.

This clonotype was recorded at least ten times. The chain combines TRBV6-5 with TRBJ2-3; 12 positions match TRBD2. Germline V gene lookup returns CDR1 MNHEY and CDR2 SVGAGI. V lost 2 bases and J lost 2; bases outside the gene matches: 5. The CDR3 covers 17 residues. The CDR3 coding sequence is TGTGCCAGCAGTTACGCACTAGCGGGGGGATCCACAGATACGCAGTATTTT. Translated: CASSYALAGGSTDTQYF.

This clonotype was observed a few times. V usage is TRBV7-6 and J usage is TRBJ2-7; a possible D gene is TRBD1 (6 bases). The V end lost 0 bases, the J end lost 7 bases, and 16 bases lay between the germline ends. The V gene's germline CDR1 is SGHVS and CDR2 FNYEAQ. This CDR3 has 15 amino acids. The CDR3 spells CASSLAPGEFSEQYF. DNA of the CDR3: TGTGCCAGCAGCTTAGCGCCAGGGGAGTTTTCGGAGCAGTACTTC. The full variable domain, its missing parts supplied by reference TRBV7-6 and TRBJ2-7, is GAGVSQSPRYKVTKRGQDVALRCDPISGHVSLYWYRQALGQGPEFLTYFNYEAQQDKSGLPNDRFSAERPEGSISTLTIQRTEQRDSAMYRCASSLAPGEFSEQYFGPGTRLTVT.